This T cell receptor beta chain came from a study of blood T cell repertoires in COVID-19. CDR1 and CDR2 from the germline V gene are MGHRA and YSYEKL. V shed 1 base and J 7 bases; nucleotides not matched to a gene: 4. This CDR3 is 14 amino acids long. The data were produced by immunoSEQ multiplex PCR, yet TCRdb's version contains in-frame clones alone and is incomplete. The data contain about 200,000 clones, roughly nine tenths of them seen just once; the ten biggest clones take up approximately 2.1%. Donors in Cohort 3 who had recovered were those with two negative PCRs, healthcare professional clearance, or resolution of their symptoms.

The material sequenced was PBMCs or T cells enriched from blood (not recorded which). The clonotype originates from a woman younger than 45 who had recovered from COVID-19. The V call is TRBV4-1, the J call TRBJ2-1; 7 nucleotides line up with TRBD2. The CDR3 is CASSQGGGWNEQFF. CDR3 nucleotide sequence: TGCGCCAGCAGCCAAGGGGGGGGTTGGAATGAGCAGTTCTTC.